The TCR beta chain described here comes from a study of T cells after yellow fever vaccination. Study at large: For low cell numbers, libraries were made with SMART-Seq v4 Ultra Low Input. Study-level findings and limits: Abundant contaminating clonotypes from the bulk population could appear in FACS-sorted repertoires. Secondary responses were weaker yet peaked faster, day 5 versus 15.

Synthesis of TCR cDNA relied on 5'RACE template switching, which attached a universal primer site and UMIs. TCRdb re-derived calls from the 5' RACE reads in MiXCR, one entry per CDR3 protein. The data contain hundreds of thousands of distinct CDR3 sequences, 7.5% to 9% of them singletons. In regard to this clonotype: The target antigen is unknown.

Germline assignment: CDR1 MDHEN and CDR2 SYDVKM. This CDR3 has 15 residues. Trimming shortened V by 5 bases and J by 0 bases, and 10 bases separated the two germline ends. This chain joins TRBV28 and TRBJ1-4; D is perhaps TRBD1 (6 bases). The sequenced sample was CD4+ T cells sorted from PBMCs, obtained 5 days after the yellow fever booster vaccination. This clonotype originated in a man younger than 35 who received the YFV17D yellow fever vaccine. Here the CDR3 DNA reads TGTGCCAGCAGTAGGGACACCGCAACTAATGAAAAACTGTTTTTT. Its translation is CASSRDTATNEKLFF. Full variable domain (outside the CDR3, taken from reference TRBV28 and TRBJ1-4): DVKVTQSSRYLVKRTGEKVFLECVQDMDHENMFWYRQDPGLGLRLIYFSYDVKMKEKGDIPEGYSVSREKKERFSLILESASTNQTSMYLCASSRDTATNEKLFFGSGTQLSVL.